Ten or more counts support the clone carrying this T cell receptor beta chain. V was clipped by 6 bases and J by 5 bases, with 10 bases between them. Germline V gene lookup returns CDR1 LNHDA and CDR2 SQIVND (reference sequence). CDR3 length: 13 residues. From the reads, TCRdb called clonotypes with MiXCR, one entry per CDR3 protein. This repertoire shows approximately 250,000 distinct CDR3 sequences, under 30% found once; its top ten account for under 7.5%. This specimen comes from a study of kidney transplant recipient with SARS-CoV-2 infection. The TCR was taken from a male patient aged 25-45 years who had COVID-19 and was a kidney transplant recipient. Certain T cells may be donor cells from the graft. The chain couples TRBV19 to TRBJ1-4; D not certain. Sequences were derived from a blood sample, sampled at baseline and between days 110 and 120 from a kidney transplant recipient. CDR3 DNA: TGTGCCAGTAGCCGGAGCTACAATGAAAAACTGTTTTTT. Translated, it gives CASSRSYNEKLFF.